This is a list of T cell receptor beta chains from one sample in a study of T cell responses to AZD1222 COVID-19 vaccine. The assay was immunoSEQ multiplex PCR, and TCRdb's table has in-frame clones only and misses some. Here the sample spans about 120,000 clones, 92% being singletons. The source was peripheral blood, collected on day 0 of AZD1222 vaccination. The origin of the receptors is an adult in good health. Both conserved end residues are part of each CDR3. Fields, in order: V gene, D gene, J gene, clone size, CDR3 DNA, CDR3 protein. The D gene is left open where the match is weak. Clone size is given for some rows only: seen once, a few or many times, or a class if the clone is expanded.

V gene: TRBV5-1
D gene: .
J gene: TRBJ2-7
clone size: .
CDR3 DNA: TGCGCCAGCAGCTTGGACGCCACCTCCTACGAGCAGTACTTC
CDR3 protein: CASSLDATSYEQYF

V gene: TRBV30
D gene: .
J gene: TRBJ2-5
clone size: .
CDR3 DNA: TGTGCCTGGAGTGTAGGGGGTTTGAGTGAGACCCAGTACTTC
CDR3 protein: CAWSVGGLSETQYF

V gene: TRBV6-2/TRBV6-3
D gene: .
J gene: TRBJ2-3
clone size: .
CDR3 DNA: TGTGCCAGCAGTTACTCGATGGATACGCAGTATTTT
CDR3 protein: CASSYSMDTQYF

V gene: TRBV11-2
D gene: .
J gene: TRBJ2-5
clone size: .
CDR3 DNA: TGTGCCAGCAGCTTTGAACAAGAGACCCAGTACTTC
CDR3 protein: CASSFEQETQYF

V gene: TRBV2
D gene: TRBD1
J gene: TRBJ1-2
clone size: .
CDR3 DNA: TGTGCCAGCAGTGATCCGTCGGGACAGGGGCCCTATGGCTACACCTTC
CDR3 protein: CASSDPSGQGPYGYTF

V gene: TRBV19
D gene: .
J gene: TRBJ1-2
clone size: .
CDR3 DNA: TGTGCCAGTAAACAGGGTAGTTACTCGGACTATGGCTACACCTTC
CDR3 protein: CASKQGSYSDYGYTF

V gene: TRBV5-1
D gene: TRBD1
J gene: TRBJ2-5
clone size: .
CDR3 DNA: TGCGCCAGCAGCTTGGCCGGTACAGGGGAAGAGACCCAGTACTTC
CDR3 protein: CASSLAGTGEETQYF

V gene: TRBV7-9
D gene: .
J gene: TRBJ2-5
clone size: .
CDR3 DNA: TGTGCCAGCAGCCGAAATGCGGTGCGCCAAGAGACCCAGTACTTC
CDR3 protein: CASSRNAVRQETQYF

V gene: TRBV2
D gene: .
J gene: TRBJ1-1
clone size: .
CDR3 DNA: TGTGCCAGTTCCATCTTGAACACTGAAGCTTTCTTT
CDR3 protein: CASSILNTEAFF

V gene: TRBV10-3
D gene: .
J gene: TRBJ2-7
clone size: .
CDR3 DNA: TGTGCCATCAGGCAAGGATATTCAGGTTACGAGCAGTACTTC
CDR3 protein: CAIRQGYSGYEQYF

V gene: TRBV18
D gene: TRBD1
J gene: TRBJ2-3
clone size: .
CDR3 DNA: TGTGCCAGCCCACGGACAGGCCAAATGGCAGATACGCAGTATTTT
CDR3 protein: CASPRTGQMADTQYF

V gene: TRBV4-1
D gene: .
J gene: TRBJ1-1
clone size: .
CDR3 DNA: TGCGCCAGCAGCCAAGAATGGGGAAGACCAGGGAAGGATACTGAAGCTTTCTTT
CDR3 protein: CASSQEWGRPGKDTEAFF

V gene: TRBV5-1
D gene: TRBD1
J gene: TRBJ2-1
clone size: .
CDR3 DNA: TGCGCCAGCAGCCAAAATACAGGGGTCTCCTACAATGAGCAGTTCTTC
CDR3 protein: CASSQNTGVSYNEQFF

V gene: TRBV6-5
D gene: TRBD2
J gene: TRBJ2-2
clone size: .
CDR3 DNA: TGTGCCAGCAGTTACGCTAGCGGGAACACCGGGGAGCTGTTTTTT
CDR3 protein: CASSYASGNTGELFF

V gene: TRBV5-1
D gene: .
J gene: TRBJ1-2
clone size: .
CDR3 DNA: TGCGCCAGCAGCTCAGGAGGGAACCGCCACTATGGCTACACCTTC
CDR3 protein: CASSSGGNRHYGYTF

V gene: TRBV28
D gene: .
J gene: TRBJ1-2
clone size: once
CDR3 DNA: TGTGCCAGCAGTTTTCAGGGCAACGTACCAAACTATGGCTACACCTTC
CDR3 protein: CASSFQGNVPNYGYTF

V gene: TRBV27
D gene: .
J gene: TRBJ1-1
clone size: .
CDR3 DNA: TGTGCCAGCAGTTCCTCGCGAGGGTGGAACACTGAAGCTTTCTTT
CDR3 protein: CASSSSRGWNTEAFF

V gene: TRBV3-1/TRBV3-2
D gene: .
J gene: TRBJ2-2
clone size: .
CDR3 DNA: TGTGCCAGCAGCCAGGGATACACCGGGGAGCTGTTTTTT
CDR3 protein: CASSQGYTGELFF